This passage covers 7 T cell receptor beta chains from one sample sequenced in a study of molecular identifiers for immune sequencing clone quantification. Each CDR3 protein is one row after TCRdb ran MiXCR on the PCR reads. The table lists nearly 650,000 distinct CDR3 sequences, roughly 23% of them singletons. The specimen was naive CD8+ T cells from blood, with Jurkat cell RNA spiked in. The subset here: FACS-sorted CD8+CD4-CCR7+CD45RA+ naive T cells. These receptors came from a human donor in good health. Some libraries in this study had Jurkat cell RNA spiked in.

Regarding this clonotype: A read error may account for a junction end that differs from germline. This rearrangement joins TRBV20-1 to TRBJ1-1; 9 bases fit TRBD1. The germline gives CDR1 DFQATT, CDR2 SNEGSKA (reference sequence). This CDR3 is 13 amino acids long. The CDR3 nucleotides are TGCAGGGCTAGATACAGGGGGCTCACTGAAGCTTTCTTT. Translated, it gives CRARYRGLTEAFF.

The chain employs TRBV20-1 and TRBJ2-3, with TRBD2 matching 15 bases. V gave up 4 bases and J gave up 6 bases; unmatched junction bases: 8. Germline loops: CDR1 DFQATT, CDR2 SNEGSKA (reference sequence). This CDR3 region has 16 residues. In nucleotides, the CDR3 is TGCAGTGCTAACTCCAGGACTAGCGGGGGGGAGGATACGCAGTATTTT. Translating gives CSANSRTSGGEDTQYF.

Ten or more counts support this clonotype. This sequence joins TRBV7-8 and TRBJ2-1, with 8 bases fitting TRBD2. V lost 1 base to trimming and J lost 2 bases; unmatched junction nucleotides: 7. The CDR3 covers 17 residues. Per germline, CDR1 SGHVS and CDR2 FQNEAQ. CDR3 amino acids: CASSLVVGGDPYNEQFF. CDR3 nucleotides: TGTGCCAGCAGCTTAGTGGTCGGGGGGGATCCCTACAATGAGCAGTTCTTC.

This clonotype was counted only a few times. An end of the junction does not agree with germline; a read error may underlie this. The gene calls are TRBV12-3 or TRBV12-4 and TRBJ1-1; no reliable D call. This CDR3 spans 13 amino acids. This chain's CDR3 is CASSWGPNIEAFF. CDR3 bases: TGTGCCAGCAGCTGGGGTCCGAACATTGAAGCTTTCTTT.

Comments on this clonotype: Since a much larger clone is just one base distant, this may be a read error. The CDR3 nucleotides read TGCGCCAGCAGCTCCGGGCCTCTAGGTGATTTGGAGACCCGGTACTTC. Translated, it gives CASSSGPLGDLETRYF. The gene calls are TRBV5-1 and TRBJ2-5; the D is unclear. CDR1 is SGHRS, CDR2 YFSETQ, per germline. This CDR3 contains 16 residues.

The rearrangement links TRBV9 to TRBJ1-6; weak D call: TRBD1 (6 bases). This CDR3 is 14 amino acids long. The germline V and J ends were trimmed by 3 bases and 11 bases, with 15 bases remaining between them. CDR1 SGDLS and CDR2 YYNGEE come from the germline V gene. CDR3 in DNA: TGTGCCAGCAGCGCCGACAGGTGGGGTACACCCCTCCACTTT. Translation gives CASSADRWGTPLHF.

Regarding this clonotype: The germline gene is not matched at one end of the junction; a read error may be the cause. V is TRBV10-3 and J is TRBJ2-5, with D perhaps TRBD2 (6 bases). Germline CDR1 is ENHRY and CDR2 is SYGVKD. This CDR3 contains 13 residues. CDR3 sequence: CASLASETETQCF. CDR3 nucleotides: TGTGCCAGCCTCGCTAGCGAAACGGAGACCCAGTGCTTC.